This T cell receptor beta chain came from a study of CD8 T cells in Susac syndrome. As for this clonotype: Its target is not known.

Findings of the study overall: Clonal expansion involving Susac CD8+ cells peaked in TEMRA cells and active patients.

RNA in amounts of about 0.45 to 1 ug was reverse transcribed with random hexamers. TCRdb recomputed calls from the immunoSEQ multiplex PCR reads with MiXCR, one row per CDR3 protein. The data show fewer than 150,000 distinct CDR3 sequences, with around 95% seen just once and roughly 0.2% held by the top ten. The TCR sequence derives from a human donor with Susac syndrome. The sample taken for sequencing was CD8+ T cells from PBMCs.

CDR3 nucleotides: TGCAGTGCTAGAGATACCGGCTTCTCCTACGAGCAGTACTTC. This translates into CSARDTGFSYEQYF. This chain links TRBV20-1 with TRBJ2-7; D is ambiguous. CDR1 and CDR2 from the germline V gene are DFQATT and SNEGSKA (reference sequence). The CDR3 extends over 14 amino acids. V was shortened by 0 bases and J by 0 bases, with 9 bases between the two germline ends.